This is a list of T cell receptor beta chains from one sample in a study of blood T cell repertoires in COVID-19. Repertoires were generated with immunoSEQ multiplex PCR, while TCRdb's copy carries only in-frame clones and drops some. The repertoire holds roughly 250,000 clones, with approximately 90% as singletons. Material: peripheral blood. These receptors were obtained from a man aged 55 to 70 who had recovered from COVID-19. CDR3s include the opening cysteine and the closing phenylalanine or tryptophan. A D gene is named only where the DNA matches it firmly. Only some rows state a clone size, as once, few, many or a class for expanded clones.

d_call j_call clone_size v_call cdr3_aa cdr3_nt
- TRBJ2-7 - TRBV6-6 CASSYKRGTAYEQYF TGTGCCAGCAGTTACAAACGTGGCACAGCCTACGAGCAGTACTTC
- TRBJ1-1 few TRBV6-4 CASSQGQNTEAFF TGTGCCAGCAGCCAGGGACAGAACACTGAAGCTTTCTTT
TRBD1 TRBJ2-7 once TRBV20-1 CSASGTAHYEQYF TGCAGTGCTAGTGGGACAGCTCACTACGAGCAGTACTTC
- TRBJ1-2 - TRBV18 CASSDFRDSNYGYTF TGTGCCAGCTCAGACTTCAGGGACTCTAACTATGGCTACACCTTC
TRBD1 TRBJ2-7 - TRBV7-6 CASSLVTGGYEQYF TGTGCCAGCAGCTTAGTGACAGGGGGCTACGAGCAGTACTTC
- TRBJ2-3 - TRBV5-1 CASSLGAGKSDTQYF TGCGCCAGCAGCTTGGGTGCAGGGAAGTCAGATACGCAGTATTTT
TRBD2 TRBJ2-3 - TRBV13 CASSFVRGGSGDTQYF TGTGCCAGCAGCTTCGTGCGGGGGGGCAGCGGAGATACGCAGTATTTT
TRBD1 TRBJ2-5 - TRBV5-8 CASSRQGAEETQYF TGTGCCAGCAGCCGACAGGGGGCGGAAGAGACCCAGTACTTC
TRBD2 TRBJ2-3 - TRBV3-1/TRBV3-2 CASSQPILAGGTDTQYF TGTGCCAGCAGCCAACCTATACTAGCGGGGGGCACAGATACGCAGTATTTT
TRBD2 TRBJ2-5 - TRBV6-5 CASTGLAEQETQYF TGTGCCAGCACGGGCCTAGCGGAACAAGAGACCCAGTACTTC
- TRBJ2-2 - TRBV7-8 CASSLQTGRRAGELFF -
- TRBJ2-7 - TRBV15 CATSRRYYEQYF TGTGCCACCAGCAGGAGATATTACGAGCAGTACTTC
TRBD2 TRBJ2-7 - TRBV19 CASSTLFSGGYPYEQYF TGTGCCAGTAGTACCTTGTTTAGCGGGGGATACCCCTACGAGCAGTACTTC
- TRBJ2-7 - TRBV5-1 CASSQTDSYEQYF TGCGCCAGCAGCCAGACAGATTCCTACGAGCAGTACTTC
- TRBJ2-4 once TRBV6-5 CASSGGSKNIQYF TGTGCCAGCTCTGGAGGTTCCAAAAACATTCAGTACTTC
- TRBJ1-2 - TRBV19 CASSIGWSGVRVYGYTF TGTGCCAGTAGTATAGGCTGGTCAGGGGTGCGAGTCTATGGCTACACCTTC
TRBD1 TRBJ2-2 - TRBV6-2/TRBV6-3 CASSWDRASYTGELFF TGTGCCAGCAGTTGGGACAGGGCCTCATACACCGGGGAGCTGTTTTTT
- TRBJ2-1 - TRBV6-4 CASSDSKESYNEQFF TGTGCCAGCAGTGACTCGAAAGAGTCCTACAATGAGCAGTTCTTC
- TRBJ1-2 - TRBV6-5 CASSYQGSNYGYTF TGTGCCAGCAGTTATCAGGGGAGCAACTATGGCTACACCTTC
- TRBJ1-4 - TRBV5-1 CASSLEGSEKLFF TGCGCCAGCAGCTTGGAAGGGAGTGAAAAACTGTTTTTT
- TRBJ2-3 - TRBV19 CASSLGSSTDTQYF TGTGCCAGTAGTCTCGGGTCCTCCACAGATACGCAGTATTTT
TRBD1 TRBJ1-5 - TRBV5-1 CASSLPTGDPFISNQPQHF TGCGCCAGCAGCCTACCGACAGGGGACCCCTTTATAAGCAATCAGCCCCAGCATTTT
TRBD2 TRBJ2-5 - TRBV10-1 CASSAELGGGTQYF TGCGCCAGCAGTGCCGAGCTCGGGGGGGGAACCCAGTACTTC
TRBD1 TRBJ2-7 - TRBV5-5 CASSLVGTVYYEQYF TGTGCCAGCAGCTTGGTAGGGACAGTATACTACGAGCAGTACTTC
- TRBJ2-5 - TRBV5-8 CASVRGGVAETQYF TGTGCCAGCGTCCGAGGGGGAGTCGCAGAGACCCAGTACTTC
- TRBJ1-1 - TRBV20-1 CSARDETEAFF TGCAGTGCTAGAGATGAGACTGAAGCTTTCTTT